This T cell receptor (beta chain) was profiled in a study of blood T cell repertoires in COVID-19. Background on the study: Some COVID-19 samples were acute and others convalescent; all came from the United States, Italy and Spain. PBMCs, B-cell-depleted T cells, or T cells provided the cDNA or gDNA that made up the material.

This CDR3 comprises 17 residues. Losses at the gene ends were 3 bases for V and 7 bases for J; bases not matched to a gene: 17. The germline V gene encodes CDR1 MGHDK and CDR2 SYGVNS. This clone was observed a few times. This table comes from immunoSEQ multiplex PCR, and its TCRdb copy is limited to in-frame clones, with some not included. The sample records 410,000 or so clones, 75% to 90% being singletons. The gene calls are TRBV25-1 and TRBJ1-2, with TRBD1 matching over 7 bases. The specimen was peripheral blood. The sequence was collected from a woman under 40 with active or convalescent COVID-19. The CDR3 region has the DNA TGTGCCAGCAGTGAGAACGGGAAGACAGGGTTCGGAATTGGCTACACCTTC. Translated, it gives CASSENGKTGFGIGYTF.